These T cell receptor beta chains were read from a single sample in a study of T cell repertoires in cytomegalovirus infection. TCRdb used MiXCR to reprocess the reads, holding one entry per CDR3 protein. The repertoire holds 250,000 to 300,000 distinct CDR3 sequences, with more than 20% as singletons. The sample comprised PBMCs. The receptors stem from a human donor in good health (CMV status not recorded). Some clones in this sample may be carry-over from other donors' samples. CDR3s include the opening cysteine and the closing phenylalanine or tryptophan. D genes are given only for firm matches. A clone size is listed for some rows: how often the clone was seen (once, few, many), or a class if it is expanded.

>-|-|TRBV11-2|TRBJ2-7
TGTGCCAGCAGGTCGACTATGTACTACGAGCAGTACTTC
CASRSTMYYEQYF
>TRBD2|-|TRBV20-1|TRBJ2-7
TGCAGTGCTAGAGCCGCCGGGACTAGCGGGGACGAGCAGTACTTC
CSARAAGTSGDEQYF
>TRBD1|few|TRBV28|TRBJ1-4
TGTGCCAGCAGGGACCCCGAGGGGGCGGGTGAAAAACTGTTTTTT
CASRDPEGAGEKLFF
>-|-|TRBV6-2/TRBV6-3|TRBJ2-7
TGTGCCAGCCGACTAGGAGGGACTCTTCGCGAGCAGTACTTC
CASRLGGTLREQYF
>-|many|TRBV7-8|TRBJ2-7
TGTGCCAGCAGCTTATTGCAGGGCTACGAGCAGTACTTC
CASSLLQGYEQYF
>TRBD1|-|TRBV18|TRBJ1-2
TGTTCCAGCTCACGCGGACAGGGTAAAGACTACACCTTC
CSSSRGQGKDYTF
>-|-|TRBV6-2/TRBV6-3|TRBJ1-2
TGTGCCAGCAGGATTACAGGGACCCATGGCTACACCTTC
CASRITGTHGYTF
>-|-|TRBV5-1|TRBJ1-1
TGCGCCAGCAGCTTGGAGGGACAACGCAACACTGAAGCTTTCTTT
CASSLEGQRNTEAFF
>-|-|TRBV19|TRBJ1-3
TGTGCCAGCGTCTACGGCTCTGGAAACACCATATATTTT
CASVYGSGNTIYF
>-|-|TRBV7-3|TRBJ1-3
TGTGCCAGCAGCCTGGACAGTTACGCTGGAAACACCATATATTTT
CASSLDSYAGNTIYF
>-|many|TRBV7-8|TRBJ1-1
TGTGCCAGCAGCCCTCTCAGGAGGGGACGGAGAGCTTTCTTT
CASSPLRRGRRAFF
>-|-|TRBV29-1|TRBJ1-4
TGCAGCGGGGCGGGGAGTGAAAAACTGTTTTTT
CSGAGSEKLFF
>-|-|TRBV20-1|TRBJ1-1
TGCAGTGCTAGCGTGAACACTGAAGCTTTCTTT
CSASVNTEAFF
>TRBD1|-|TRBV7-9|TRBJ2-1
TGTGCCAGCAGCCCCAAGGTTGATGGGACAGGGGGCAGGAATGAGCAGTTCTTC
CASSPKVDGTGGRNEQFF
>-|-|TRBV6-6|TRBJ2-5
TGTGCCAGCAAACTGAGTGGGTCCGGGGAGACCCAGTACTTC
CASKLSGSGETQYF
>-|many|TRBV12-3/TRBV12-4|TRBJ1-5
TGTGCCAGCAGTCTACAGGGTACCCTCGATCAGCCCCAGCATTTT
CASSLQGTLDQPQHF
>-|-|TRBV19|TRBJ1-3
TGTGCCAGTAGTATCGGGCAATCTGGAAACACCATATATTTT
CASSIGQSGNTIYF